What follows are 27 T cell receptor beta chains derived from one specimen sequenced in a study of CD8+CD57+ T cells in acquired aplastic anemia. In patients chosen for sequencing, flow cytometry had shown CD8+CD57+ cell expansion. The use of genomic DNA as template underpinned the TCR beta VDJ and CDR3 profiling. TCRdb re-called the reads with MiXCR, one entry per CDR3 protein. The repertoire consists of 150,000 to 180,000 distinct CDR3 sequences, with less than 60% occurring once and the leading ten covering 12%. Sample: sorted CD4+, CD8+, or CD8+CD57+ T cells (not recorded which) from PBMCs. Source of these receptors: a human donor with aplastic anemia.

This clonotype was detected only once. The CDR3 nucleotides are TGCAGTGCTAAAACGGGAGGGCCGGTCGAGCAGTACTTC. Its translation: CSAKTGGPVEQYF. The chain has TRBV20-1 and TRBJ2-7, with 8 bases lining up with TRBD2. Germline lookup yields CDR1 DFQATT and CDR2 SNEGSKA (reference sequence). With V trimmed by 4 bases and J by 6 bases, 8 bases remained unmatched. The CDR3 has 13 amino acids.

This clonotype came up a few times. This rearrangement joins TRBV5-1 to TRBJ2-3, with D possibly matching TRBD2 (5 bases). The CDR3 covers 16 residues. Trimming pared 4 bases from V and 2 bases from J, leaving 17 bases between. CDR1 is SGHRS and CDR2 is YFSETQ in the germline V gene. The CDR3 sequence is CASSLNSGGFTDTQYF. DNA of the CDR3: TGCGCCAGCAGCCTCAACAGCGGAGGTTTCACAGATACGCAGTATTTT.

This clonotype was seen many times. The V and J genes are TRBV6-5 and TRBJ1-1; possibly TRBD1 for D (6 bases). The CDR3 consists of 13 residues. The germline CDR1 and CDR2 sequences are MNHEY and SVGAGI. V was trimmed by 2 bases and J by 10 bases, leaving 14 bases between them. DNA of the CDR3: TGTGCCAGCAGTTACACCCACACGGGGGCAGCTTTCTTT. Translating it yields CASSYTHTGAAFF.

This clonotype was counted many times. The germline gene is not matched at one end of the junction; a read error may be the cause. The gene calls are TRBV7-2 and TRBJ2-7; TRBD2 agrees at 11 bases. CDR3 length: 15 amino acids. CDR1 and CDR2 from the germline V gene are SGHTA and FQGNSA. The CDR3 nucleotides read TGTGCCAGCAGCCTAGCGGGGGGCCTCTCCTACGAGCAGTACTTC. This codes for CASSLAGGLSYEQYF.

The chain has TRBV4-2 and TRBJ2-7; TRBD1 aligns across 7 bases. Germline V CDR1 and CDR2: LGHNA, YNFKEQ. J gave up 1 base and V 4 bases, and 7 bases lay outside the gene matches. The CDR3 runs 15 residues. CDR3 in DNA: TGTGCCAGCAGCCTTACGCCAGGGGGTTCCTACGAGCAGTACTTC. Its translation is CASSLTPGGSYEQYF.

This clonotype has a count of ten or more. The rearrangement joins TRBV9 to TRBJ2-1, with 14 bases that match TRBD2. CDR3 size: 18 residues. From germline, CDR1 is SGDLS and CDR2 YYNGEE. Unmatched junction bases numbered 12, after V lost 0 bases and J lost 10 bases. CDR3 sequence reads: CASSVGLAGGHRVREQFF. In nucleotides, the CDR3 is TGTGCCAGCAGCGTAGGACTAGCGGGGGGGCACAGGGTTCGGGAGCAGTTCTTC.

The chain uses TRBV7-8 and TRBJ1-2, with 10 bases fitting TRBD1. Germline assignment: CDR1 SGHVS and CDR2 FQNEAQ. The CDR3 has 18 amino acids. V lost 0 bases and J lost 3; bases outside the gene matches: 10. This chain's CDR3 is CASSLAETRDRGDYGYTF. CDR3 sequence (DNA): TGTGCCAGCAGCTTAGCCGAGACTAGGGACAGGGGTGACTATGGCTACACCTTC.

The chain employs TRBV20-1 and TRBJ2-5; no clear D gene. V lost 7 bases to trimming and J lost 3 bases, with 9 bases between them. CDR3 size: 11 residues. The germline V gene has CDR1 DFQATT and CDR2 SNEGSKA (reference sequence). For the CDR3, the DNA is TGCAGTGTTCTACCTAAAGAGACCCAGTACTTC. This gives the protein CSVLPKETQYF.

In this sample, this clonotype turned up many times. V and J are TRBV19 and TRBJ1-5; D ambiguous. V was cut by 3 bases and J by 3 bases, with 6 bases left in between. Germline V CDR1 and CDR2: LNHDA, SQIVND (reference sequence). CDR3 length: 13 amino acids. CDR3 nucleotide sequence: TGTGCCAGTAGTATCGCTTCCAATCAGCCCCAGCATTTT. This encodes CASSIASNQPQHF.

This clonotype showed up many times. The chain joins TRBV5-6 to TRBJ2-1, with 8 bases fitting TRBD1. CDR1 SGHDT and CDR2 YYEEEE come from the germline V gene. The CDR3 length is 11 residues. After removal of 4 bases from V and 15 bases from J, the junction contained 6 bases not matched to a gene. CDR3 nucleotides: TGTGCCAGCAGCCCGACAGGGGCAGGGTTCTTC. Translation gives CASSPTGAGFF.

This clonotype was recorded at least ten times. This chain's CDR3 is CASSQVGTGTDTQYF. CDR3 nucleotides: TGTGCCAGCAGCCAGGTGGGGACAGGCACAGATACGCAGTATTTT. The gene calls are TRBV4-2 and TRBJ2-3, with 7 bases that match TRBD1. The CDR3 loop spans 15 amino acids. The V and J ends lost 3 bases and 1 base, in that order; junction bases with no gene match: 4. Germline V gene lookup returns CDR1 LGHNA and CDR2 YNFKEQ.

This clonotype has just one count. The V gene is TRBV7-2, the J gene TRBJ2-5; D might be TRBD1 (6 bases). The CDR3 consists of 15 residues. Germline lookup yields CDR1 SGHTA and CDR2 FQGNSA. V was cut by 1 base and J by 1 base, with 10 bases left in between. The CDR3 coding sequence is TGTGCCAGCAGCTTAGGTGGACAGACCCAAGAGACCCAGTACTTC. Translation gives CASSLGGQTQETQYF.

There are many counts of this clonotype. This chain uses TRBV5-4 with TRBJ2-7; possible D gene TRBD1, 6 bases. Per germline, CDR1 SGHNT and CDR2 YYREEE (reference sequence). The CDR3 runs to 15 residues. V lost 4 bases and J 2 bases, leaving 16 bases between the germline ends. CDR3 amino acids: CASSLTGTLTYEQYF. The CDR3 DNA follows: TGTGCCAGCAGCCTAACCGGGACACTTACCTACGAGCAGTACTTC.

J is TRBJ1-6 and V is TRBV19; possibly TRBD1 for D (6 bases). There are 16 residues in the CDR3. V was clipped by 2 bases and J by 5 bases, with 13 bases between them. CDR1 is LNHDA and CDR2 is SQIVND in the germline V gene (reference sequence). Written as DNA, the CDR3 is TGTGCCAGTAGTATACTCGGGACACCAGATAATTCACCCCTCCACTTT. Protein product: CASSILGTPDNSPLHF. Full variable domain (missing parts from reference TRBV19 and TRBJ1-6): DGGITQSPKYLFRKEGQNVTLSCEQNLNHDAMYWYRQDPGQGLRLIYYSQIVNDFQKGDIAEGYSVSREKKESFPLTVTSAQKNPTAFYLCASSILGTPDNSPLHFGNGTRLTVT.

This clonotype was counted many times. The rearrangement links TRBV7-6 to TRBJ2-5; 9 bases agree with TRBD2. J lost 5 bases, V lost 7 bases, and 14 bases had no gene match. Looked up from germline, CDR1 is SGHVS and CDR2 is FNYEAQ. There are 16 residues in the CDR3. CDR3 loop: CASNLGGGGAPETQYF. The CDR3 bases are TGTGCCAGCAACCTAGGGGGCGGGGGGGCCCCGGAGACCCAGTACTTC.

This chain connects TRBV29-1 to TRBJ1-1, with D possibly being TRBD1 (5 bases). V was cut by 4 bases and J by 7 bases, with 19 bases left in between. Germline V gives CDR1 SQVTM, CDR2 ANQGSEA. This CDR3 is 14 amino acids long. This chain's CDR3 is CSVVGVLSVGEAFF. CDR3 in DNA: TGCAGCGTTGTGGGGGTCCTCTCGGTGGGTGAAGCTTTCTTT.

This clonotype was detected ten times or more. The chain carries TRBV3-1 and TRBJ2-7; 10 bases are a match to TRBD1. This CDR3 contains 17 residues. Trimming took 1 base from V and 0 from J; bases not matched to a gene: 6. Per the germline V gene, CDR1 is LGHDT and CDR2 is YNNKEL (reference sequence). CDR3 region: CASSQGPGQGYSYEQYF. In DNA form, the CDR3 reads TGTGCCAGCAGCCAAGGACCGGGACAGGGGTACTCCTACGAGCAGTACTTC.

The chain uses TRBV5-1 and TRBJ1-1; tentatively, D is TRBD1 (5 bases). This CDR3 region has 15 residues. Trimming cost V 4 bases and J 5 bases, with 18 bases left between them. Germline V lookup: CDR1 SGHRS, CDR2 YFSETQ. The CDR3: CASSPGGVEATEAFF. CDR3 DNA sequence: TGCGCCAGCAGCCCCGGGGGGGTAGAGGCAACTGAAGCTTTCTTT.

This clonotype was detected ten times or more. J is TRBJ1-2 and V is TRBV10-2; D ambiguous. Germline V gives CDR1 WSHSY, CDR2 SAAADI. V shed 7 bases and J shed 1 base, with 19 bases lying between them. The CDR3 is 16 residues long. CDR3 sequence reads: CASTPIGGQYNYGYTF. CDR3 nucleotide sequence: TGCGCCAGCACCCCGATTGGAGGCCAGTATAACTATGGCTACACCTTC.

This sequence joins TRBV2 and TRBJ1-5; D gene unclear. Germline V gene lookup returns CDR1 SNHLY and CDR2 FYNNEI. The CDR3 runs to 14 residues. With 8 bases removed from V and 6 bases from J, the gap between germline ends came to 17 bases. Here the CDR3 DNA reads TGTGCCAGCTGTTTACGGACTTCGGGTCAGCCCCAGCATTTT. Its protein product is CASCLRTSGQPQHF.

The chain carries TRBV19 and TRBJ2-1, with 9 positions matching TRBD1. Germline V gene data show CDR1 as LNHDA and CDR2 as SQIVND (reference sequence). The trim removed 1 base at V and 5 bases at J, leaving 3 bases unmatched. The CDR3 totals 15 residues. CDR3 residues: CASSIGWTGDNEQFF. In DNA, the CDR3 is TGTGCCAGTAGTATAGGGTGGACAGGGGACAATGAGCAGTTCTTC.

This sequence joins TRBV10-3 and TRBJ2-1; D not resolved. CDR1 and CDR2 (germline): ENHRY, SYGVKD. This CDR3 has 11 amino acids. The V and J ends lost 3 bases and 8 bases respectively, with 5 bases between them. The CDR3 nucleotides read TGTGCCATCAGTGATATGGATGAGCAGTTCTTC. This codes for CAISDMDEQFF.

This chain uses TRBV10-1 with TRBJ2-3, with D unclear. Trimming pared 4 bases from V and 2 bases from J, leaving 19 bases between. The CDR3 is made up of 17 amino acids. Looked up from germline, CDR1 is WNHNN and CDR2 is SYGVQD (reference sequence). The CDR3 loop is CASSGESGRPYTDTQYF. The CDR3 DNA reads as TGCGCCAGCAGTGGAGAATCGGGCAGACCTTACACAGATACGCAGTATTTT.

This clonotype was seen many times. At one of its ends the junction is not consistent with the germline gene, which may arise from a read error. CDR3 sequence reads: CAIRRGADAFF. The CDR3 region has the DNA TGTGCCATCAGAAGGGGGGCTGATGCTTTCTTT. V and J are TRBV10-3 and TRBJ1-1; a possible D gene is TRBD1 (6 bases). The germline gives CDR1 ENHRY, CDR2 SYGVKD. This CDR3 spans 11 amino acids.

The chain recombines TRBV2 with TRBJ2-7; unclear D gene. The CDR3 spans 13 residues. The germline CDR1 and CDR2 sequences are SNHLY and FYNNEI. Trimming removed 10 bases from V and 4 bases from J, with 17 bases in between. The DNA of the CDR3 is TGTGCCACCAGAGGTTCAGCGAAGTACGAGCAGTACTTC. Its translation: CATRGSAKYEQYF.

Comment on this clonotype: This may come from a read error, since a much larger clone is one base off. DNA of the CDR3: TGTGCCAGCAGTTTAGAACTAGCGGGTACTGATGAGCAGTTCTTC. This gives the protein CASSLELAGTDEQFF. The chain has TRBV12-3 or TRBV12-4 and TRBJ2-1, with 9 bases that match TRBD2. The CDR3 loop spans 15 amino acids. Trimming took 1 base from V and 8 from J; bases not matched to a gene: 6.

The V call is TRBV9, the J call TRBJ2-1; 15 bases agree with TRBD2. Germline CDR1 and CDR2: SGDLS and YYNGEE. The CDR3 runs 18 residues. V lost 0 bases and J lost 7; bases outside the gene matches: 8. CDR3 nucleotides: TGTGCCAGCAGCGTAGATTCCGGGACTAGCGGGAGGTTTAATGAGCAGTTCTTC. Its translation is CASSVDSGTSGRFNEQFF.